Presented here are 19 T cell receptor beta chains from one specimen sequenced in a study of neurological immune-mediated disorders. TCRdb used MiXCR to reprocess the 5' RACE reads, holding one entry per CDR3 protein. The table records some 32,000 distinct CDR3 sequences, approximately 15% of them present only once. The specimen was PBMCs. These receptors originate from a man in his 70s in good health.

Many counts were recorded for this clonotype. The V and J genes are TRBV4-2 and TRBJ1-5; maybe TRBD1 (5 bases). The V end was cut by 0 bases, the J end by 3 bases, with 6 bases between. The CDR3 extends over 14 amino acids. Germline CDR1 reads LGHNA; CDR2 reads YNFKEQ. In DNA, the CDR3 is TGTGCCAGCAGCCAAGAAGGGGTCAATCAGCCCCAGCATTTT. This encodes CASSQEGVNQPQHF.

This clonotype came up many times. The chain carries TRBV5-1 and TRBJ2-1; no clear D. Germline-derived CDR1 and CDR2 are SGHRS and YFSETQ. The CDR3 length is 13 residues. V gave up 4 bases and J gave up 6 bases, with 11 bases separating them. The CDR3 DNA follows: TGCGCCAGCAGCGACGGAATCATCAATGAGCAGTTCTTC. Amino acids: CASSDGIINEQFF.

V and J are TRBV11-1 and TRBJ2-1, with 9 positions matching TRBD2. The CDR3 has 15 residues. Per the germline V gene, CDR1 is SGHAT and CDR2 is FQDESV (reference sequence). The J segment lost 2 bases and the V segment lost 5 bases, leaving 4 bases of the junction unmatched. In DNA form, the CDR3 reads TGTGCCAGCAGCCCCGGGACTAGCACCTACAATGAGCAGTTCTTC. As protein: CASSPGTSTYNEQFF.

This clonotype was recorded many times. The CDR3: CSARDERGPQQYF. CDR3 nucleotide sequence: TGCAGTGCTAGAGATGAGCGGGGGCCCCAGCAGTACTTC. V gene TRBV20-1 combines with J gene TRBJ2-7, with 8 bases identical to TRBD2. The V gene's germline CDR1 is DFQATT and CDR2 SNEGSKA (reference sequence). The trim removed 0 bases at V and 8 bases at J, leaving 6 bases unmatched. This CDR3 has 13 amino acids.

At least ten counts were recorded for this clonotype. J is TRBJ2-5 and V is TRBV4-2; no reliable D call. The CDR3 has 17 amino acids. CDR1 is LGHNA and CDR2 is YNFKEQ in the germline V gene. V was clipped by 0 bases and J by 2 bases, with 16 bases between them. The CDR3 sequence: CASSQDLVGQSQETQYF. The CDR3 DNA reads TGTGCCAGCAGCCAAGATTTGGTTGGGCAATCGCAAGAGACCCAGTACTTC.

This clonotype came up many times. CDR3 nucleotides: TGTGCCAGCGCAGAGAAGGTCTACACCGGGGAGCTGTTTTTT. This codes for CASAEKVYTGELFF. The chain joins TRBV18 to TRBJ2-2; D is uncertain. The CDR3 contains 14 residues. Germline CDR1 is KGHSH and CDR2 is LQKENI. The V gene lost 8 bases and the J gene lost 3 bases, with 13 bases spanning the gap.

This clonotype was observed at least ten times. The chain employs TRBV5-1 and TRBJ1-2; the D gene is possibly TRBD1 (6 bases). Trimming shortened V by 4 bases and J by 0 bases, and 10 bases separated the two germline ends. This CDR3 comprises 14 residues. Germline V gene data show CDR1 as SGHRS and CDR2 as YFSETQ. CDR3 coding DNA: TGCGCCAGCAGCCGACAGGCCGCTAACTATGGCTACACCTTC. Translated: CASSRQAANYGYTF.

This clonotype showed up many times. The rearrangement uses TRBV20-1 and TRBJ2-7; possibly TRBD1 for D (6 bases). The length of the CDR3 is 11 residues. V was pared by 5 bases and J by 4 bases, with 9 bases between. Germline V CDR1 and CDR2: DFQATT, SNEGSKA (reference sequence). The CDR3 sequence: CSALQGYEQYF. The CDR3 DNA follows: TGCAGTGCTTTACAGGGTTACGAGCAGTACTTC.

This clonotype was recorded at least ten times. The chain combines TRBV28 with TRBJ1-2, with D possibly matching TRBD1 (5 bases). The V gene's germline CDR1 is MDHEN and CDR2 SYDVKM. V was clipped by 8 bases and J by 6 bases, with 13 bases between them. CDR3 length: 12 amino acids. In DNA, the CDR3 is TGTGCCAGCGATGGTGACAGTCATGGCTACACCTTC. It specifies CASDGDSHGYTF.

In this sample, this clonotype turned up many times. The chain combines TRBV20-1 with TRBJ1-3; D is uncertain. The CDR3 covers 14 residues. The germline gives CDR1 DFQATT, CDR2 SNEGSKA (reference sequence). The V and J ends lost 1 base and 3 bases respectively, with 10 bases between them. The CDR3 sequence is CSARGGGNGNTIYF. The CDR3 nucleotides read TGCAGTGCTAGAGGGGGAGGGAATGGAAACACCATATATTTT.

This clonotype was counted ten times or more. This chain links TRBV9 with TRBJ2-5; TRBD2 aligns across 9 bases. This CDR3 is 14 amino acids long. J was trimmed by 4 bases and V by 3 bases; bases with no gene match: 4. Germline lookup yields CDR1 SGDLS and CDR2 YYNGEE. The CDR3 loop reads CASSAGLASETQYF. The CDR3 region has the DNA TGTGCCAGCAGCGCGGGACTAGCCTCAGAGACCCAGTACTTC.

At least ten counts were recorded for this clonotype. V gene TRBV5-1 combines with J gene TRBJ1-3; TRBD1 might be the D (6 bases). V shed 4 bases and J shed 4 bases, with 15 bases lying between them. The CDR3 is 15 amino acids. CDR1 is SGHRS and CDR2 is YFSETQ in the germline V gene. The CDR3, as DNA: TGCGCCAGCAGCCGGGGGCAGCCCGCGGGAAACACCATATATTTT. Translated: CASSRGQPAGNTIYF.

This clonotype showed up many times. Since a much larger clone is just one base distant, this may be a read error. The rearrangement uses TRBV27 and TRBJ2-7; 10 bases agree with TRBD1. CDR3 size: 15 residues. In germline, CDR1 is MNHEY, CDR2 SMNVEV (reference sequence). V shed 4 bases, J shed 5 bases, and the junction held 8 bases outside the gene matches. The CDR3 loop is CASSSPGQGHNEQYF. The CDR3, as DNA: TGTGCCAGCAGTTCCCCGGGACAGGGGCACAACGAGCAGTACTTC.

This clonotype has at least ten counts. The chain recombines TRBV5-1 with TRBJ2-3; 9 bases map to TRBD1. Germline V lookup: CDR1 SGHRS, CDR2 YFSETQ. This CDR3 is 14 amino acids long. V was clipped by 5 bases and J by 5 bases; unmatched bases: 6. The CDR3 sequence is CASRRTGEVDTQYF. The CDR3 coding sequence is TGCGCCAGCAGGCGGACAGGGGAGGTAGATACGCAGTATTTT.

This clonotype was picked up many times. This chain connects TRBV20-1 to TRBJ1-1, with D perhaps matching TRBD1 (6 bases). V was cut by 0 bases and J by 4 bases, with 21 bases left in between. The germline V gene has CDR1 DFQATT and CDR2 SNEGSKA (reference sequence). CDR3 length: 17 residues. The CDR3 here is CSARDMRGGMLSTEAFF. The DNA of the CDR3 is TGCAGTGCTAGAGACATGAGGGGGGGCATGCTTAGCACTGAAGCTTTCTTT.

In its sample, this clonotype was seen many times. The J gene is TRBJ1-2, the V gene TRBV24-1; TRBD1 might be the D (5 bases). The CDR3 contains 13 residues. The V end was cut by 6 bases, the J end by 2 bases, with 9 bases between. CDR1 and CDR2 from the germline V gene are KGHDR and SFDVKD. DNA for the CDR3: TGTGCCACCAGTACCGGACAAAACTATGGCTACACCTTC. This codes for CATSTGQNYGYTF.

V gene TRBV19 combines with J gene TRBJ2-7; the match to TRBD1 covers 9 bases. Germline V CDR1 and CDR2: LNHDA, SQIVND (reference sequence). The CDR3 has 13 amino acids. The J segment lost 6 bases and the V segment lost 6 bases, leaving 6 bases of the junction unmatched. CDR3 nucleotides: TGTGCCAGTAGGGACAGGGGCGGCGGCGAGCAGTACTTC. Translating it yields CASRDRGGGEQYF. The complete variable domain, with remaining parts taken from reference TRBV19 and TRBJ2-7, reads DGGITQSPKYLFRKEGQNVTLSCEQNLNHDAMYWYRQDPGQGLRLIYYSQIVNDFQKGDIAEGYSVSREKKESFPLTVTSAQKNPTAFYLCASRDRGGGEQYFGPGTRLTVT.

This clonotype has ten or more counts. The rearrangement joins TRBV12-3 or TRBV12-4 to TRBJ2-1; 7 positions match TRBD1. Trimming at V came to 8 bases and at J to 7 bases, leaving 14 bases not matched to a gene. The CDR3 length is 15 residues. In DNA form, the CDR3 reads TGTGCCAGCTACGGGACAGCTTTTCTTTTAAATGAGCAGTTCTTC. This sequence encodes CASYGTAFLLNEQFF.

This clonotype was recorded many times. The CDR3, as DNA: TGCAGCGCTGTAACTAGCGGGGTCTTTTACGAGCAGTACTTC. Translating gives CSAVTSGVFYEQYF. The chain uses TRBV29-1 and TRBJ2-7; 10 bases agree with TRBD2. The CDR3 has 14 amino acids. Germline CDR1 SQVTM, CDR2 ANQGSEA. The J segment lost 4 bases and the V segment lost 7 bases, leaving 10 bases of the junction unmatched.